These T cell receptor beta chains were read from a single sample in a study of blood T cell repertoires in COVID-19. This table comes from immunoSEQ multiplex PCR, and its TCRdb copy is limited to in-frame clones, with some not included. The profile shows about 210,000 clones, just over 85% of them singletons. Sample: PBMCs or T cells enriched from blood (not recorded which). The receptors were gathered from a woman in her thirties or forties with acute COVID-19. CDR3s include the opening cysteine and the closing phenylalanine or tryptophan. Not every row has a clone size; where given, it reads once, few, many or a size class.

v_call clone_size cdr3_aa
TRBV28 NA CASSPGGKNEKLFF
TRBV6-5 NA CASSNQQMNTEAFF
TRBV28 NA CASSRGGVRYGYTF
TRBV3-1/TRBV3-2 NA CASSKGHFDGYTF
TRBV3-1/TRBV3-2 NA CASSQEHNSNQPQHF
TRBV9 NA CASSVGRGTEAFF
TRBV7-2 NA CASSLFFRVQAEGGYTF
TRBV19 NA CASFGTGGGRQPQHF
TRBV29-1 few CSLSGSSYNEQFF
TRBV28 NA CASSLMSEQYF
TRBV28 NA CASSFTSVNEQFF
TRBV21-1 NA CASVPNTTYRDYEQYF
TRBV15 NA CATSSNGVYGYTF
TRBV19 NA CASRGLSGRGDTQYF
TRBV25-1 NA CASSSWDRGQGYTF
TRBV11-2 once CASSLAGSTGELFF
TRBV7-9 NA CAGSLSGRAYETQYF
TRBV9 few CASSATGGSYTEAFF
TRBV28 NA CASSYGTSVYEQYF
TRBV19 NA CATSGGGRYEQYF
TRBV29-1 NA CSVEMGAYEQYF
TRBV24-1 NA CATSDLSQGVNEQFF
TRBV5-1 NA CASSLVEGEAFF
TRBV7-8 once CASSLSGRTYEQYF
TRBV28 NA CASSTYRGAGNQPQHF
TRBV27 NA CASSSLAGVSYEQYF
TRBV28 few CASSGPGLASSYEQYF
TRBV10-3 NA CAITGQIYNEQFF